The clone carrying this TCR beta chain was seen a handful of times. Per the study methods: Estimation of nucleated cell counts relied on the amplification of reference gene primers. The table came from immunoSEQ multiplex PCR; TCRdb's copy has only in-frame clones and leaves some out. V and J calls and clone size are copied from that table; D and trimming were computed from the DNA. The table includes 400,000 to 500,000 clones, 88% detected once. This record belongs to a study of blood T cell repertoires in COVID-19. For the study at large: Samples came from the United States, Italy and Spain, spanning acute and convalescent COVID-19. Nucleic acid was either cDNA or gDNA, and it came from T cells, B-cell-depleted T cells, or PBMCs.

The CDR3 loop spans 17 amino acids. From germline, CDR1 is SGHTA and CDR2 FQGNSA. Trimming cost V 3 bases and J 8 bases; bases outside gene matches: 13. The study recruited exposed participants who had met a COVID-19 case within 2 weeks before entry. Material: PBMCs or T cells enriched from blood (not recorded which). The chain joins TRBV7-2 to TRBJ2-1; 10 nucleotides agree with TRBD2. This clonotype originated in a woman between 18 and 29 years old who had been exposed to COVID-19. This chain's CDR3 is CASSFGISSGGLDEQFF. The CDR3 nucleotides read TGTGCCAGCAGCTTTGGCATAAGTAGCGGGGGGCTCGATGAGCAGTTCTTC.